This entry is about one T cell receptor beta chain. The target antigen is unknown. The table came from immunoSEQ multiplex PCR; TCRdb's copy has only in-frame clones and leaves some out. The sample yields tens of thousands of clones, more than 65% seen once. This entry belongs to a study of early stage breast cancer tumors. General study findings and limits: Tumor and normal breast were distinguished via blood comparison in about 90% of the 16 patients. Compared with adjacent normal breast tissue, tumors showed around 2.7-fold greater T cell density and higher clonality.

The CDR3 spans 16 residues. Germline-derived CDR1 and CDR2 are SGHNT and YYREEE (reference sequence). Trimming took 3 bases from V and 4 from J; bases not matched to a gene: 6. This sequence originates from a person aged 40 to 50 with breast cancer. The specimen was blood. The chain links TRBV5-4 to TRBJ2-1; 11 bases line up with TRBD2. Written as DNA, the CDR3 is TGTGCCAGCAGCTCCGGGACTAGCGGCAATTACAATGAGCAGTTCTTC. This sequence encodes CASSSGTSGNYNEQFF.